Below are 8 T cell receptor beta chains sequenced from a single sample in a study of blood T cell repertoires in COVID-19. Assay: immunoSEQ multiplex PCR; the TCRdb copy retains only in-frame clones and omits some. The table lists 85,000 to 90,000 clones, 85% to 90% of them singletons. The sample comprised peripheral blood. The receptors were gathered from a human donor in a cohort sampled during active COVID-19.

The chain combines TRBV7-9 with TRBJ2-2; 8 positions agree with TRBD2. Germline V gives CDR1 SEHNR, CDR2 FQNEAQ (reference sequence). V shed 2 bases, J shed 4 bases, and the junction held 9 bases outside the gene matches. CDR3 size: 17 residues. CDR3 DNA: TGTGCCAGCAGCTTAACCGGGGCTAGCGGGTCCACCGGGGAGCTGTTTTTT. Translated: CASSLTGASGSTGELFF.

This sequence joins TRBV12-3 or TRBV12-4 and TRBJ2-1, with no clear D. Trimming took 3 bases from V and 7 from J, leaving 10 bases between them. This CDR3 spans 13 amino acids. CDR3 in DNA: TGTGCCAGCAGTTTCCCCCAGTTTAATGAGCAGTTCTTC. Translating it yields CASSFPQFNEQFF.

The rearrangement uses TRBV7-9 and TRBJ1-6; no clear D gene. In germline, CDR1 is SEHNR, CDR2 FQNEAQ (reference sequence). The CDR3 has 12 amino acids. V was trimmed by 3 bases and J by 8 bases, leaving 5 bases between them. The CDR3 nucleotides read TGTGCCAGCAGCTTCATTGATTCACCCCTCCACTTT. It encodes CASSFIDSPLHF.

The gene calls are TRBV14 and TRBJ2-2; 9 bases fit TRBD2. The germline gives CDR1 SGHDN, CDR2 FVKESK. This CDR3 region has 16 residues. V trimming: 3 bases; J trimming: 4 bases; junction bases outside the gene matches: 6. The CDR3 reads CASSHTVAGATGELFF. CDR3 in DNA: TGTGCCAGCAGCCATACGGTAGCGGGGGCCACCGGGGAGCTGTTTTTT.

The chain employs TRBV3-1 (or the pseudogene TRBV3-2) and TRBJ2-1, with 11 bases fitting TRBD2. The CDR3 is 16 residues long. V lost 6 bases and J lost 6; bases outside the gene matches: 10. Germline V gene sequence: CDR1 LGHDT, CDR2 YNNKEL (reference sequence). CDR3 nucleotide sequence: TGTGCCAGCAGTAGACCGGGACTAGCGGCCTCCAATGAGCAGTTCTTC. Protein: CASSRPGLAASNEQFF.

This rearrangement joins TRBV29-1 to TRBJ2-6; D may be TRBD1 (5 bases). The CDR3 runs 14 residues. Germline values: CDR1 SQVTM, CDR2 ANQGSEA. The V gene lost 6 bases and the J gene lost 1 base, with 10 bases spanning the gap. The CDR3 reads CSVFDSSGANVLTF. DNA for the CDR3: TGCAGCGTATTTGACAGTTCTGGGGCCAACGTCCTGACTTTC.

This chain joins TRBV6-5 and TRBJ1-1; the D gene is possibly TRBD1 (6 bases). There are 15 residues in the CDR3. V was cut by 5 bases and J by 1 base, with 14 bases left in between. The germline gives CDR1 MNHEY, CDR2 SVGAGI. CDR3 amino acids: CASSIRGQGNTEAFF. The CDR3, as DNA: TGTGCCAGCAGTATAAGGGGACAAGGGAACACTGAAGCTTTCTTT.

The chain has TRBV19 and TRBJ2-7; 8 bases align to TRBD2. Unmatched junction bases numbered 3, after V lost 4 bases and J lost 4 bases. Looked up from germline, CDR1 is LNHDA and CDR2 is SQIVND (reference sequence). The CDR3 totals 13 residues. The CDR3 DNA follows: TGTGCCAGTAGTAGGGCTAGCGGGTACGAGCAGTACTTC. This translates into CASSRASGYEQYF.